This entry lists 23 T cell receptor beta chains sequenced from one sample in a study of T cells in Graves' hyperthyroidism and ophthalmopathy. The CDR3 regions of TCR beta were amplified from RNA transcripts. The HTBI primer set served for first-round RT-PCR of the TCR CDR3. TCRdb passed the multiplex PCR reads through MiXCR, listing each CDR3 protein once. The repertoire holds around 350,000 distinct CDR3 sequences, with about 18% as singletons. Material for sequencing was blood. The receptors derive from a woman aged 25 to 39 with Graves' hyperthyroidism that later progressed to Graves' ophthalmopathy.

This chain joins TRBV10-3 and TRBJ2-2; perhaps TRBD2 as D (6 bases). V was cut by 5 bases and J by 1 base, with 17 bases left in between. The CDR3 runs to 17 residues. From germline, CDR1 is ENHRY and CDR2 SYGVKD. The CDR3, as DNA: TGTGCCATCAGTCCCCCCGGGAGACGTAAGAACACCGGGGAGCTGTTTTTT. As protein: CAISPPGRRKNTGELFF.

This clonotype was seen ten or more times. The V gene is TRBV5-1, the J gene TRBJ2-3, with a weak D call TRBD2 (5 bases). CDR1 SGHRS and CDR2 YFSETQ come from the germline V gene. V gave up 4 bases and J gave up 2 bases, with 11 bases separating them. The CDR3 is 14 amino acids. CDR3 region: CASSPGIYTDTQYF. Written as DNA, the CDR3 is TGCGCCAGCAGCCCGGGGATCTACACAGATACGCAGTATTTT.

The genes are TRBV11-2 and TRBJ2-1; 12 positions match TRBD2. This CDR3 is 18 amino acids long. The germline CDR1 and CDR2 sequences are SGHAT and FQNNGV. V dropped 5 bases and J dropped 7; count of bases not matched to a gene: 15. CDR3 region: CASSPTSGSELWWNEQFF. The CDR3 bases are TGTGCCAGCAGCCCGACTAGCGGGAGTGAATTATGGTGGAATGAGCAGTTCTTC.

The chain has TRBV7-9 and TRBJ1-1; the D gene is possibly TRBD1 (6 bases). V lost 2 bases and J 3 bases, leaving 10 bases between the germline ends. This CDR3 region has 14 residues. Germline V gives CDR1 SEHNR, CDR2 FQNEAQ (reference sequence). The chain's CDR3 is CASSLQGMDTEAFF. The CDR3 DNA reads TGTGCCAGCAGCTTACAGGGGATGGACACTGAAGCTTTCTTT.

This clonotype was counted a few times. The chain couples TRBV30 to TRBJ1-2, with D maybe TRBD1 (5 bases). Trimming pared 4 bases from V and 4 bases from J, leaving 10 bases between. The CDR3 is 12 residues long. The V gene's germline CDR1 is GTSNPN and CDR2 SVGIG (reference sequence). The CDR3 nucleotides read TGTGCCTGGACAGGGCTGGTCTATGGCTACACCTTC. Protein product: CAWTGLVYGYTF.

Only a few counts were recorded for this clonotype. This rearrangement joins TRBV28 to TRBJ2-3, with 12 nucleotides matching TRBD2. The CDR3 contains 15 residues. CDR1 is MDHEN and CDR2 is SYDVKM in the germline V gene. With 5 bases clipped from V and 5 bases from J, the junction kept 5 bases outside the gene matches. CDR3 region: CASSTGLAGKDTQYF. CDR3 in DNA: TGTGCCAGCAGTACCGGACTAGCGGGGAAAGATACGCAGTATTTT.

With respect to this clonotype: A clone one base away is much larger, so this may be a read error. This chain joins TRBV3-1 and TRBJ2-7; D is perhaps TRBD1 (6 bases). Trimming removed 3 bases from V and 5 bases from J, with 20 bases in between. This CDR3 contains 16 residues. Germline-derived CDR1 and CDR2 are LGHDT and YNNKEL (reference sequence). This chain's CDR3 is CASSQDRIDIAHEQYF. The CDR3 DNA sequence: TGTGCCAGCAGCCAGGACAGAATAGACATAGCCCACGAGCAGTACTTC.

This clonotype was picked up many times. This chain uses TRBV3-1 with TRBJ2-5; 7 bases map to TRBD2. The V gene end was trimmed by 3 bases and the J gene end by 4 bases; junction bases not matched to a gene: 8. The V gene's germline CDR1 is LGHDT and CDR2 YNNKEL (reference sequence). CDR3 length: 15 residues. The CDR3 region has the DNA TGTGCCAGCAGCCACTCGAGCGGGGATGCAGAGACCCAGTACTTC. Protein: CASSHSSGDAETQYF.

This clonotype was picked up many times. This chain uses TRBV2 with TRBJ1-1, with D possibly being TRBD1 (5 bases). Germline values: CDR1 SNHLY, CDR2 FYNNEI. V dropped 9 bases and J dropped 3 bases, with 17 bases sitting between them. The CDR3 consists of 14 residues. The CDR3 nucleotides read TGTGCCAGTGGCGGCGACAGCGGGCACACTGAAGCTTTCTTT. Protein product: CASGGDSGHTEAFF.

The V gene is TRBV12-3 or TRBV12-4, the J gene TRBJ2-2; TRBD1 agrees at 11 bases. The length of the CDR3 is 16 residues. Trimming at V came to 8 bases and at J to 3 bases, leaving 8 bases not matched to a gene. The CDR3 coding sequence is TGTGCCAGCCCCACCGGGACAGGGGGGGACACCGGGGAGCTGTTTTTT. Translation gives CASPTGTGGDTGELFF.

The rearrangement uses TRBV7-9 and TRBJ2-7; D is possibly TRBD2 (6 bases). CDR1 is SEHNR, CDR2 FQNEAQ, per germline (reference sequence). The V end was cut by 3 bases, the J end by 5 bases, with 11 bases between. This CDR3 comprises 13 residues. CDR3 residues: CASSFREENEQYF. The CDR3, as DNA: TGTGCCAGCAGCTTTAGGGAGGAAAACGAGCAGTACTTC.

This chain joins TRBV5-1 and TRBJ2-3; 9 positions agree with TRBD1. The CDR3 covers 15 residues. J was trimmed by 5 bases and V by 0 bases; bases with no gene match: 4. The germline gives CDR1 SGHRS, CDR2 YFSETQ. CDR3 residues: CASSLGQGGGDTQYF. The CDR3 nucleotides are TGCGCCAGCAGCTTGGGACAGGGGGGTGGAGATACGCAGTATTTT.

Ten or more counts support this clonotype. The V gene is TRBV5-1, the J gene TRBJ2-1, with TRBD1 matching 7 bases. V shed 1 base, J shed 4 bases, and the junction held 5 bases outside the gene matches. Per the germline V gene, CDR1 is SGHRS and CDR2 is YFSETQ. The CDR3 is 15 residues long. In DNA, the CDR3 is TGCGCCAGCAGCTTGAGGGGACAGTCATACAATGAGCAGTTCTTC. Its protein is CASSLRGQSYNEQFF.

In this sample, this clonotype turned up many times. This chain links TRBV11-2 with TRBJ1-6, with 9 bases that match TRBD1. The V segment lost 5 bases and the J segment 11 bases; nucleotides outside the gene matches: 7. Looked up from germline, CDR1 is SGHAT and CDR2 is FQNNGV. This CDR3 has 14 residues. The DNA of the CDR3 is TGTGCCAGCAGCGATAGGACAGGGGTGGCACCCCTCCACTTT. Its translation is CASSDRTGVAPLHF.

This clonotype was seen repeatedly, ten times or more. The junction shows a germline mismatch at one end, possibly a read error. The chain employs TRBV10-3 and TRBJ2-1; perhaps D is TRBD1 or TRBD2 (5 bases each). Looked up from germline, CDR1 is ENHRY and CDR2 is SYGVKD. This CDR3 is built from 12 residues. CDR3 in amino acids: CATSGGYNEQFF. In nucleotides, the CDR3 is TGTGCCACCAGTGGGGGATACAATGAGCAGTTCTTC.

The chain carries TRBV5-1 and TRBJ2-7; D is undetermined. V was clipped by 5 bases and J by 4 bases, with 10 bases between them. The germline V gene has CDR1 SGHRS and CDR2 YFSETQ. This CDR3 has 12 residues. CDR3 sequence: CASSYGGYEQYF. In DNA, the CDR3 is TGCGCCAGCAGTTACGGTGGTTACGAGCAGTACTTC.

A single count supports this clonotype. The V and J genes are TRBV30 and TRBJ1-2, with 8 positions matching TRBD1. V lost 3 bases to trimming and J lost 7 bases; unmatched junction nucleotides: 7. The CDR3 has 13 residues. From germline, CDR1 is GTSNPN and CDR2 SVGIG (reference sequence). The DNA of the CDR3 is TGTGCCTGGAGAAGACAGGGGATGAGTGGCTACACCTTC. Its protein product is CAWRRQGMSGYTF. The whole variable domain, remainder taken from reference TRBV30 and TRBJ1-2, is SQTIHQWPATLVQPVGSPLSLECTVEGTSNPNLYWYRQAAGRGLQLLFYSVGIGQISSEVPQNLSASRPQDRQFILSSKKLLLSDSGFYLCAWRRQGMSGYTFGSGTRLTVV.

A few counts support this clonotype. This chain uses TRBV3-1 with TRBJ2-1, with TRBD2 identical over 13 bases. The CDR3 spans 15 residues. Trimming cost V 5 bases and J 7 bases; bases outside gene matches: 5. Germline values: CDR1 LGHDT, CDR2 YNNKEL (reference sequence). In nucleotides, the CDR3 is TGTGCCAGCAGCGCGACTAGCGGGAGGATGAATGAGCAGTTCTTC. Its translation: CASSATSGRMNEQFF.

The sample holds many counts of this clonotype. The V call is TRBV3-1, the J call TRBJ2-7; no clear D gene. Germline-derived CDR1 and CDR2 are LGHDT and YNNKEL (reference sequence). The CDR3 length is 13 residues. Deletions cut 1 base from V and 3 bases from J, with 7 bases between. CDR3 in amino acids: CASSQGSYYEQYF. The CDR3 DNA is TGTGCCAGCAGCCAAGGCAGCTACTACGAGCAGTACTTC.

This clonotype was detected only a few times. V is TRBV20-1 and J is TRBJ1-2; possibly TRBD1 for D (6 bases). Deletions cut 0 bases from V and 4 bases from J, with 12 bases between. Germline CDR1 DFQATT, CDR2 SNEGSKA (reference sequence). The CDR3 runs to 14 residues. CDR3 in amino acids: CSARDQGGVYGYTF. DNA for the CDR3: TGCAGTGCTAGAGATCAAGGGGGGGTCTATGGCTACACCTTC.

This clonotype was seen a few times. This chain connects TRBV24-1 to TRBJ2-2, with TRBD1 identical over 8 bases. The germline V gene encodes CDR1 KGHDR and CDR2 SFDVKD. This CDR3 spans 14 amino acids. The trim removed 4 bases at V and 6 bases at J, leaving 3 bases unmatched. The CDR3 DNA reads TGTGCCACCAGTGACCCACAGGGGGCCGGGGAGCTGTTTTTT. Translating it yields CATSDPQGAGELFF.

Ten or more counts support this clonotype. The chain carries TRBV6-1 and TRBJ2-5, with TRBD1 matching over 12 bases. Trimming removed 2 bases from V and 4 bases from J; junction bases left unmatched: 8. Germline CDR1 is MNHNS and CDR2 is SASEGT. The CDR3 is 17 amino acids. For the CDR3, the DNA is TGTGCCAGCAGTGAATACTCCGGGACAGGGGGCCGAGAGACCCAGTACTTC. Protein: CASSEYSGTGGRETQYF.

The sample holds many counts of this clonotype. This chain uses TRBV11-2 with TRBJ1-2, with D perhaps TRBD1 (5 bases). The V gene's germline CDR1 is SGHAT and CDR2 FQNNGV. The CDR3 extends over 15 amino acids. Between the trimmed V and J ends, which lost 1 base and 6 bases, there was a span of 15 bases. The CDR3 protein is CASSLGFGQGHGYTF. CDR3 DNA: TGTGCCAGCAGCTTAGGATTCGGTCAGGGTCATGGCTACACCTTC.